This T cell receptor (beta chain) appears in the sequencing data of a study of blood T cell repertoires in COVID-19. The wider study: Acute and convalescent COVID-19 samples came from the United States, Italy and Spain. T cells, B-cell-depleted T cells, or PBMCs provided the cDNA or gDNA that served as material.

As processed by the authors: Scientists estimated how many nucleated cells there were by amplifying reference gene primers. Some clones are missing from TCRdb's copy, which holds only in-frame ones; the method was immunoSEQ multiplex PCR. Clone size and the V and J calls come from that table; the DNA yielded D and trimming. The sample records 90,000 to 120,000 clones, just over 70% being singletons. Deletions cut 10 bases from V and 2 bases from J, with 19 bases between. The CDR3 contains 15 residues. The germline V gene has CDR1 MNHEY and CDR2 SVGAGI. This clone was counted between two and nine times.

The source material was peripheral blood. The V and J genes are TRBV6-5 and TRBJ2-3; the D gene is possibly TRBD2 (7 bases). The clonotype was recovered from a woman aged 40 to 49 with acute or convalescent COVID-19. CDR3 in amino acids: CATTRGGLITDTQYF. Here the CDR3 DNA reads TGTGCCACCACTAGGGGGGGACTTATCACAGATACGCAGTATTTT.